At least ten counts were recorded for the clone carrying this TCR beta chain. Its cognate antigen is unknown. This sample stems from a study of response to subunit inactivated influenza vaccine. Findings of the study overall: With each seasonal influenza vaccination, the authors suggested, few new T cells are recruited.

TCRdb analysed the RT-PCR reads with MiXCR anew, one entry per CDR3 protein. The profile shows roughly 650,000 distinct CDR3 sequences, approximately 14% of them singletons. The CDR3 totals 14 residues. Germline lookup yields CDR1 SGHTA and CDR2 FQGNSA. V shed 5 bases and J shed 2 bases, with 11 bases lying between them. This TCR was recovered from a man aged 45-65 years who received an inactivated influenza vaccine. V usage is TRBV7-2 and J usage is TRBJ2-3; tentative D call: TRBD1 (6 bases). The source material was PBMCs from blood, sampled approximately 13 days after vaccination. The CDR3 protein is CASSPGQATDTQYF. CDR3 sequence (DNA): TGTGCCAGCAGCCCGGGACAAGCCACAGATACGCAGTATTTT. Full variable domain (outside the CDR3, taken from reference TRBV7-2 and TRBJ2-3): GAGVSQSPSNKVTEKGKDVELRCDPISGHTALYWYRQSLGQGLEFLIYFQGNSAPDKSGLPSDRFSAERTGGSVSTLTIQRTQQEDSAVYLCASSPGQATDTQYFGPGTRLTVL.